This TCR beta chain is drawn from a study of blood T cell repertoires in COVID-19. Study background: Italy, Spain and the United States were the sources of the convalescent and acute COVID-19 samples.

Resolution of symptoms, clearance, or two negative PCRs was present in recovered Cohort 3 donors. Profiling relied on immunoSEQ multiplex PCR, and the TCRdb table lists in-frame clones only, not all of them. The table includes around 370,000 clones, 70% to 90% detected once. Sequenced material: PBMCs or T cells enriched from blood (not recorded which). This receptor was identified in a woman under 30 who had recovered from COVID-19.

The CDR3 DNA follows: TGTGCCAGCAGCGTACTAGGGGGAGCTAACTATGGCTACACCTTC. This gives the protein CASSVLGGANYGYTF. The chain has TRBV9 and TRBJ1-2; the D gene is possibly TRBD1 (6 bases). This CDR3 is built from 15 residues. From germline, CDR1 is SGDLS and CDR2 YYNGEE. The V and J ends lost 1 base and 0 bases respectively, with 10 bases between them.